This T cell receptor (beta chain) was obtained from a study of blood T cell repertoires in COVID-19. Background on the study: Italy, Spain and the United States were the sources of the convalescent and acute COVID-19 samples. PBMCs, B-cell-depleted T cells, or T cells provided the cDNA or gDNA that made up the material.

Participants' reported clinical history set cohort assignment. Original processing methods: For nucleated cells, counts were estimated from reference gene primer amplification. This table comes from immunoSEQ multiplex PCR, and its TCRdb copy is limited to in-frame clones, with some not included. The D gene and trimming were derived from the DNA, and the V and J assignments and clone size from that table. Altogether 470,000 or so clones are present, about 90% being singletons, with the ten largest covering approximately 2%. Germline V gene data show CDR1 as SEHNR and CDR2 as FQNEAQ (reference sequence). The CDR3 consists of 15 residues. V lost 1 base, J lost 6 bases, and 3 bases stayed unmatched.

Sequencing was done on a sample of PBMCs or T cells enriched from blood (not recorded which). The sequence was collected from a woman between 18 and 29 years old with acute COVID-19. This chain connects TRBV7-9 to TRBJ1-6; 7 nucleotides agree with TRBD1. The CDR3 loop is CASSLGGTANSPLHF. For the CDR3, the DNA is TGTGCCAGCAGCTTAGGCGGGACAGCTAATTCACCCCTCCACTTT.